This T cell receptor (beta chain) is drawn from a study of T cell repertoires in cytomegalovirus infection. This clonotype has more than one count but fewer than ten. The antigen is unknown. TCRdb reanalysed the reads using MiXCR and keeps one entry per CDR3 protein. The table lists a few hundred thousand distinct CDR3 sequences, just under 35% of them singletons. This CDR3 has 14 amino acids. The junction had 5 bases not matched to a gene; V was cut back by 6 bases and J by 3 bases. Specimen: cultured PBMCs, collected from culture after CMV antigen stimulation. The sequence came from a human donor in good health (CMV status not recorded). Some clones in this sample may be carry-over from other donors' samples. This chain links TRBV12-3 or TRBV12-4 with TRBJ1-1; 9 bases align to TRBD1. The CDR3 protein is CASSTGGAYTEAFF. In DNA form, the CDR3 reads TGTGCCAGCAGCACAGGGGGCGCGTACACTGAAGCTTTCTTT.